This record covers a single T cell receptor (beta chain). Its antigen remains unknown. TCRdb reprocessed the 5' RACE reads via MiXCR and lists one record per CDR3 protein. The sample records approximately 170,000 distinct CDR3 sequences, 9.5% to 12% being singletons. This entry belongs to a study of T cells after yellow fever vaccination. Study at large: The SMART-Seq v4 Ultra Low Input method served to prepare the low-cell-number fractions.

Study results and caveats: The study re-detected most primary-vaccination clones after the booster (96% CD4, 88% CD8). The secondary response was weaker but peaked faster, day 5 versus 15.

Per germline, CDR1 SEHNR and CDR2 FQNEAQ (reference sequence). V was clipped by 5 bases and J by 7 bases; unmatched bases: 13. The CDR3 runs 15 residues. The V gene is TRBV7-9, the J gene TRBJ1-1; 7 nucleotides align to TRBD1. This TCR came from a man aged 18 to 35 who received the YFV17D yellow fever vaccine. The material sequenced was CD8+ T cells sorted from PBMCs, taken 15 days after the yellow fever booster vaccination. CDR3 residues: CASSRETGMNSEAFF. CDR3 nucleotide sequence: TGTGCCAGCAGCCGAGAGACAGGGATGAATAGTGAAGCTTTCTTT.